The entry below describes one T cell receptor beta chain. Antigen: not known. The CDR3 is 15 residues long. Germline lookup yields CDR1 SGHTA and CDR2 FQGTGA. Unmatched junction bases numbered 6, after V lost 5 bases and J lost 7 bases. Primers: 60 Vbeta forward and 13 Jbeta reverse. The assay was immunoSEQ multiplex PCR, and TCRdb's table has in-frame clones only and misses some. The sample holds roughly 69,000 clones. The record originates from a study of cytomegalovirus exposure and HLA in healthy donors. Study observations and caveats: A later analysis linked 16,951 TCR beta sequences to HLA alleles at 0.05 false discovery rate. Rare sequences made up most TCRs, while some public TCRs were found in many donors.

Sequenced sample: PBMCs. The TCR sequence derives from a young woman in good health and CMV-seronegative. This sequence joins TRBV7-3 and TRBJ1-6, with 9 bases matching TRBD1. This CDR3 is CASSLWTGVNSPLHF. CDR3 in DNA: TGTGCCAGCAGCCTATGGACAGGGGTGAATTCACCCCTCCACTTT.